This TCR beta chain was profiled in a study of cytomegalovirus exposure and HLA in healthy donors. This CDR3 spans 15 amino acids. The V segment lost 5 bases and the J segment 2 bases; nucleotides outside the gene matches: 9. Germline V CDR1 and CDR2: SGHTA, FQGNSA. As to this clone: Its antigen is currently unknown.

Study conclusions and caveats: DRB1 had the most TCR associations and HLA-C the fewest, a later analysis found, with rates varying by HLA locus. For cytomegalovirus status, the classifier reportedly gave diagnoses with high specificity and sensitivity. Several of the most significant clusters were apparently associated with common viral pathogens in a later analysis.

The PCR had 60 Vbeta and 13 Jbeta primers. Using immunoSEQ multiplex PCR, the repertoire was profiled, and TCRdb retains in-frame clones only, with some absent. The sample includes over 100,000 clones, approximately 79% of them seen just once. This sequence was found in a male donor in good health and CMV-seronegative. Input material: PBMCs. The chain is built from TRBV7-2 and TRBJ2-7, with TRBD1 identical over 7 bases. The CDR3 loop is CASSPREQGPYEQYF. CDR3 nucleotides: TGTGCCAGCAGCCCGAGGGAACAGGGGCCCTACGAGCAGTACTTC. Full variable domain (missing parts from reference TRBV7-2 and TRBJ2-7): GAGVSQSPSNKVTEKGKDVELRCDPISGHTALYWYRQSLGQGLEFLIYFQGNSAPDKSGLPSDRFSAERTGGSVSTLTIQRTQQEDSAVYLCASSPREQGPYEQYFGPGTRLTVT.